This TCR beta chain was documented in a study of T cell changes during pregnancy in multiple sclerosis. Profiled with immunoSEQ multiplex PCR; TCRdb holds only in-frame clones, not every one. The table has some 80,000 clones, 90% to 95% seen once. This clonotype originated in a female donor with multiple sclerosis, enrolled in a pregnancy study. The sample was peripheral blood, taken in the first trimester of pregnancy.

Written as DNA, the CDR3 is TGCGCCAGCAGCCAAGATTTGGGGGCGCGTGGCTACACCTTC. This encodes CASSQDLGARGYTF. The rearrangement joins TRBV4-3 to TRBJ1-2; tentatively, D is TRBD1 (6 bases). V was cut by 0 bases and J by 7 bases, with 12 bases left in between. This CDR3 comprises 14 residues. Germline V gene data show CDR1 as LGHNA and CDR2 as YSLEER.